These T cell receptor beta chains were read from a single sample in a study of blood T cells in healthy people across ages. Using its own MiXCR run on the 5' RACE reads, TCRdb lists one record per CDR3 protein. The profile shows roughly 550,000 distinct CDR3 sequences, approximately 25% of them singletons. The same specimen was also included in a second study, on T cells of mothers and their children.

The sample taken for sequencing was blood. The receptors stem from a boy aged 10-17 years in good health. The CDR3 runs from the conserved cysteine through the conserved F or W. The order of the fields is CDR3 DNA, CDR3 protein, J gene, clone size, V gene, D gene. D genes are given only for firm matches. The size entry is marked missing in some rows and otherwise reads once, few, many or a size class.

TGTGCCAGTAGTACAAGGACAGGTGGCTTCATGCAGCCCCAGCATTTT | CASSTRTGGFMQPQHF | TRBJ1-5 | NA | TRBV19 | TRBD1
TGTGCCAGCAGTTCTAACTTATTACGTACCAGCGGGAGGGTTAATGAGCAGTTCTTC | CASSSNLLRTSGRVNEQFF | TRBJ2-1 | few | TRBV27 | TRBD2
TGTGCCAGCAGTCCACAGGTGGGAAATGAAAAACTGTTTTTT | CASSPQVGNEKLFF | TRBJ1-4 | NA | TRBV12-3/TRBV12-4 | NA
TGTGCCAGCAGTGAAGCCTTAGCGGACGGTGTTTCTTACGAGCAGTACTTC | CASSEALADGVSYEQYF | TRBJ2-7 | few | TRBV6-1 | NA
TGTGCCACCAGCAGAGATGGGCCTAGCGGGAGTAGACAGACCCAGTACTTC | CATSRDGPSGSRQTQYF | TRBJ2-5 | NA | TRBV15 | TRBD2
TGTGCCAGCAGTTCCGACACCGGGAACTACGAGCAGTACTTC | CASSSDTGNYEQYF | TRBJ2-7 | NA | TRBV28 | NA
TGCAGCTCCAAAAGTTCAATAACTGAAGCTTTCTTT | CSSKSSITEAFF | TRBJ1-1 | once | TRBV29-1 | NA
TGTGCCATCAGTGCCGAGACCGACGGGACCCAGTACTTC | CAISAETDGTQYF | TRBJ2-5 | NA | TRBV10-3 | NA
TGTGCCAGCAGCCGGCCGCCAGATACGCAGTATTTT | CASSRPPDTQYF | TRBJ2-3 | few | TRBV7-2 | NA
TGCGCCAGCAGGGAGGTGGCAGGGAGCACCGGGGAGCTGTTTTTT | CASREVAGSTGELFF | TRBJ2-2 | few | TRBV5-1 | NA
TGTGCCAGCAGTTACTCGAGTTCCGGGGGGGACATAGCCAAAAACATTCAGTACTTC | CASSYSSSGGDIAKNIQYF | TRBJ2-4 | NA | TRBV6-5 | TRBD2
TGTGCCATCAGTGGGGAGTCATGGCAAGAGACCCAGTACTTC | CAISGESWQETQYF | TRBJ2-5 | NA | TRBV10-3 | NA
TGTGCCAGCAGCGCACAGGGGGCGGGTAAGAACACTGAAGCTTTCTTT | CASSAQGAGKNTEAFF | TRBJ1-1 | NA | TRBV9 | TRBD1
TGTGCCAGCAGCTCCATAGCGGATACCGGGACATCTTATGGCTACACCTTC | CASSSIADTGTSYGYTF | TRBJ1-2 | NA | TRBV11-2 | NA
TGTGCCAGCAGCACAGACAGGGGAGGGCAGGAGACCCAGTACTTC | CASSTDRGGQETQYF | TRBJ2-5 | NA | TRBV7-9 | NA
TGCAGCGGCGAGGATGCTAGCGGGTCCTACGAGCAGTACTTC | CSGEDASGSYEQYF | TRBJ2-7 | NA | TRBV20-1 | TRBD2
TGTGCCAGCAGCGGGACAGGGTATGAAAAACTGTTTTTT | CASSGTGYEKLFF | TRBJ1-4 | few | TRBV9 | TRBD1
TGTGCCAGCGCAAGGGGAAAGACCCAGTACTTC | CASARGKTQYF | TRBJ2-5 | NA | TRBV28 | NA
TGCGCCAGCAGCCAAGATAAGGCGAACACTGAAGCTTTCTTT | CASSQDKANTEAFF | TRBJ1-1 | few | TRBV4-3 | NA
TGTGCCAGCAGCCGTCCTGGACAGGGGGGAACTGAAGCTTTCTTT | CASSRPGQGGTEAFF | TRBJ1-1 | NA | TRBV6-5 | TRBD1
TGTGCCAGCAGTTCTCTTTTTACGGTGAGCTCCTACGAGCAGTACTTC | CASSSLFTVSSYEQYF | TRBJ2-7 | NA | TRBV12-3/TRBV12-4 | NA